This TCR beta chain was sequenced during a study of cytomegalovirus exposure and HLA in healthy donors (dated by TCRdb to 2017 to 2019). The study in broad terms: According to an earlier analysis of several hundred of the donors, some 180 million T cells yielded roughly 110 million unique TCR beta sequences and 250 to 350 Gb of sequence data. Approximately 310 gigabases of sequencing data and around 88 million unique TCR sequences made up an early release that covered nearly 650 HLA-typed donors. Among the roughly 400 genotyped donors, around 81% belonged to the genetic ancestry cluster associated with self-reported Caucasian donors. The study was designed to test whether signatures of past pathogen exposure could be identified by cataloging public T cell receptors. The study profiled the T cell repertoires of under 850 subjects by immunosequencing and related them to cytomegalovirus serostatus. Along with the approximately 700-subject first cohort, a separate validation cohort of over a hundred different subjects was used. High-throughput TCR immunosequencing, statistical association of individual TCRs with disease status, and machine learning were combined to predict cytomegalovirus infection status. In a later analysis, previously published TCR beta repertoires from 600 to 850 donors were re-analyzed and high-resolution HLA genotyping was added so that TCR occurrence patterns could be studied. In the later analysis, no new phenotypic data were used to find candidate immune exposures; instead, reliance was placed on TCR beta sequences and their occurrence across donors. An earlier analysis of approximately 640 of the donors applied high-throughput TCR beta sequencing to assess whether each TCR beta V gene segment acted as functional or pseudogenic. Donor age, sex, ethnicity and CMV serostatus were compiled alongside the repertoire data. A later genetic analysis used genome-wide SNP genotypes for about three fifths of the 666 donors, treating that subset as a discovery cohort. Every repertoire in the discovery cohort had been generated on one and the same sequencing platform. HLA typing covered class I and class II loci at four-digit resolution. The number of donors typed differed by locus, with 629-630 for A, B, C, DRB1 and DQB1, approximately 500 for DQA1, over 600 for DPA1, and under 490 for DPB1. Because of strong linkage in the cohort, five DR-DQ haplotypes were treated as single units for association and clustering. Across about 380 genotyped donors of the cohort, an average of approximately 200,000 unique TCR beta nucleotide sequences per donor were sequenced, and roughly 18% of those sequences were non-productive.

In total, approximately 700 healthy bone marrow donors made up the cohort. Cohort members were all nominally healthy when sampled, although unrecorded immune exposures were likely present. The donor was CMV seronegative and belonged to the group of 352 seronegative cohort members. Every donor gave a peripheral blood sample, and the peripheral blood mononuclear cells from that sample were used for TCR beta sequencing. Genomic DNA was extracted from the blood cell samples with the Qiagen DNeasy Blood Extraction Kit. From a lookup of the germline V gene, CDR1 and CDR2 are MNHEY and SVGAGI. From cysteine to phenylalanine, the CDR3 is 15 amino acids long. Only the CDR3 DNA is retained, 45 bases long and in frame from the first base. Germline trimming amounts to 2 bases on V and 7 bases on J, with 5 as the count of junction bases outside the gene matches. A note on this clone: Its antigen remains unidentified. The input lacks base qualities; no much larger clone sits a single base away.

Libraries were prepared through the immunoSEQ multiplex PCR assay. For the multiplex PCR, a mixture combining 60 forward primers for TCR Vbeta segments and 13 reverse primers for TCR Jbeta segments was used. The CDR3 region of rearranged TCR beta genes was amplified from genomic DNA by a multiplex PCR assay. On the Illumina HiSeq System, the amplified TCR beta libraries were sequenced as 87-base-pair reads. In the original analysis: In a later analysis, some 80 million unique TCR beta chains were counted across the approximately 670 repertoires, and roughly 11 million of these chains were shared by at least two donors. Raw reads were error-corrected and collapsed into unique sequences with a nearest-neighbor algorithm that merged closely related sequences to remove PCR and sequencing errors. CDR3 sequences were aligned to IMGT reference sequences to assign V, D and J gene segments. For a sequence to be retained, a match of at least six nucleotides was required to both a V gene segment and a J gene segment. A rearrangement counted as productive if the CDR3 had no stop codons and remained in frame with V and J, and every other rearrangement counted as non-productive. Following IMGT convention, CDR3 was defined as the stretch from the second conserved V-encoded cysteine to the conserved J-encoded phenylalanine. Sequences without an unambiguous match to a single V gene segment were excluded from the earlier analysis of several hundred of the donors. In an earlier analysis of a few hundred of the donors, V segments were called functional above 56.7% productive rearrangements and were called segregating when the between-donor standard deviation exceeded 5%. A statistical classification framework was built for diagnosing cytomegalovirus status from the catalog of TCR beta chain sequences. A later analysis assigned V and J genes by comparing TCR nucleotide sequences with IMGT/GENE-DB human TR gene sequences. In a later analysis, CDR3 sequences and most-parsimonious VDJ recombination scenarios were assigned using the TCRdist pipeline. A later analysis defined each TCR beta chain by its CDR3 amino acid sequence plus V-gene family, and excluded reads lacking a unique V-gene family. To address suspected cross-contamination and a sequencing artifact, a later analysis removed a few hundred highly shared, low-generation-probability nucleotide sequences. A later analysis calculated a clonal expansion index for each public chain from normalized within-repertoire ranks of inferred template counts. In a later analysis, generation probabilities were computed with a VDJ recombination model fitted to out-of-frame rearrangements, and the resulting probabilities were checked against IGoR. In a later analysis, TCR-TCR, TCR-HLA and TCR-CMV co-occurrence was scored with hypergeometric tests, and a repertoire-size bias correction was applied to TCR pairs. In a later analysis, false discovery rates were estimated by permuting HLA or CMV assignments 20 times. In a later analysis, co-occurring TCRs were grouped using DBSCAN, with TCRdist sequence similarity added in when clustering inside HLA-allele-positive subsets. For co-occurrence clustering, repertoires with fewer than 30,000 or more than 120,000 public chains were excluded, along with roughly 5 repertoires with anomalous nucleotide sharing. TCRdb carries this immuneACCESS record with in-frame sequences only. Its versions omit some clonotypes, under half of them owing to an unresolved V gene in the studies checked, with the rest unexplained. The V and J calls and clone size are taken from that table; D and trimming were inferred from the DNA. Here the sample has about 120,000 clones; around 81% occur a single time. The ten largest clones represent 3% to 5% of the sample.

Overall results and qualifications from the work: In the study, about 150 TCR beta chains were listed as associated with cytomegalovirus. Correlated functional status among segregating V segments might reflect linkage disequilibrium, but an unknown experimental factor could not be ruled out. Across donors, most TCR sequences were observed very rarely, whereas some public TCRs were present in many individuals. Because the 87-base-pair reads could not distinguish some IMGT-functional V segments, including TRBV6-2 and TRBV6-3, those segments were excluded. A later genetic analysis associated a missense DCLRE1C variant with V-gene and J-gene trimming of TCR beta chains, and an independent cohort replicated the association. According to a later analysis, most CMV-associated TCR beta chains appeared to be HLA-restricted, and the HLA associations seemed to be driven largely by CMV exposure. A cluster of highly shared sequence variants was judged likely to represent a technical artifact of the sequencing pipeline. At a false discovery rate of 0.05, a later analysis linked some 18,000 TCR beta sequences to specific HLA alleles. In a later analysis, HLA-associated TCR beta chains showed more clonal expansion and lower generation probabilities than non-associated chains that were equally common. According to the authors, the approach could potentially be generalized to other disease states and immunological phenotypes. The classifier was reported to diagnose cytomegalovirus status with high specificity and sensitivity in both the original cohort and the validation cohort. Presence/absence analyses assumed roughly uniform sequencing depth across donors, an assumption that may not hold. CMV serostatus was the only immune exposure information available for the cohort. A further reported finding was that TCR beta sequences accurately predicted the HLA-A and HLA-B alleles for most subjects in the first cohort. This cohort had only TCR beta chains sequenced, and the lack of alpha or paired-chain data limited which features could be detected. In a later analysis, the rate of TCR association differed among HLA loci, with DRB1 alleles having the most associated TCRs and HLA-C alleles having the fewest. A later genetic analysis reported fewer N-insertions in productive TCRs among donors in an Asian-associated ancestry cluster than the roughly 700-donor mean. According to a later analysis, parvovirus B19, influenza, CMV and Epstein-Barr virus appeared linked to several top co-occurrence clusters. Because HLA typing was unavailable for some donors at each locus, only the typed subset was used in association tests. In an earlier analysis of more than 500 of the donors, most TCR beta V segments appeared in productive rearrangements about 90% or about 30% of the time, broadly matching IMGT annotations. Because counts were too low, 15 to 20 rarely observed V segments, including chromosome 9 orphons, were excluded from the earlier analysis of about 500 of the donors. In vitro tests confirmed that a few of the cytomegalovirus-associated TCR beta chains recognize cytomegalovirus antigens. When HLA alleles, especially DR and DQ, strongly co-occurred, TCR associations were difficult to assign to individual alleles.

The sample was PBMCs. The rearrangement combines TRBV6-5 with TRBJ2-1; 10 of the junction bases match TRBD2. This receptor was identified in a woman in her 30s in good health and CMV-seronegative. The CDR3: CASSYEREGRNEQFF. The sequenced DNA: TGTGCCAGCAGTTACGAGCGGGAGGGCCGGAATGAGCAGTTCTTC.